A single sample is the source of the 10 T cell receptor beta chains below, sequenced in a study of blood T cell repertoires in COVID-19. TCRdb keeps only in-frame clones here, not all; method: immunoSEQ multiplex PCR. The sample has about 140,000 clones, 84% seen once. Material for sequencing was PBMCs or T cells enriched from blood (not recorded which). Receptors originate from a man aged 35-49 years with acute COVID-19.

The gene calls are TRBV6-2 or TRBV6-3 and TRBJ2-3; 8 bases are a match to TRBD2. The CDR3 is 20 amino acids. The J segment lost 1 base and the V segment lost 2 bases, leaving 17 bases of the junction unmatched. Germline CDR1 and CDR2: MNHEY and SVGEGT. The CDR3 sequence: CASSYLVIGGASGGTDTQYF. The CDR3 DNA is TGTGCCAGCAGTTACCTCGTGATCGGGGGGGCCAGTGGCGGCACAGATACGCAGTATTTT.

The V and J genes are TRBV7-2 and TRBJ2-7; tentatively, D is TRBD1 (5 bases). CDR3 size: 14 residues. Germline assignment: CDR1 SGHTA and CDR2 FQGNSA. The germline V and J ends were trimmed by 6 bases and 1 base, with 13 bases remaining between them. The CDR3 DNA is TGTGCCAGCAGGCAGGGTTTCGGGTCCTACGAGCAGTACTTC. This encodes CASRQGFGSYEQYF. The complete variable domain, with remaining parts taken from reference TRBV7-2 and TRBJ2-7, reads GAGVSQSPSNKVTEKGKDVELRCDPISGHTALYWYRQSLGQGLEFLIYFQGNSAPDKSGLPSDRFSAERTGGSVSTLTIQRTQQEDSAVYLCASRQGFGSYEQYFGPGTRLTVT.

This sequence joins TRBV7-2 and TRBJ2-3; a weak D match, TRBD2 (6 bases). CDR1 and CDR2 from the germline V gene are SGHTA and FQGNSA. V was trimmed by 3 bases and J by 6 bases, leaving 16 bases between them. This CDR3 comprises 15 residues. Written as DNA, the CDR3 is TGTGCCAGCAGCTTGAATAGCGGAAACGTCGATACGCAGTATTTT. Amino acids: CASSLNSGNVDTQYF.

This clone appeared a single time. This sequence joins TRBV5-4 and TRBJ1-1; a possible D gene is TRBD1 (5 bases). This CDR3 spans 14 amino acids. Germline loops: CDR1 SGHNT, CDR2 YYREEE (reference sequence). The V and J ends lost 1 base and 1 base respectively, with 8 bases between them. CDR3: CASSLLQGNTEAFF. CDR3 bases: TGTGCCAGCAGCTTGCTTCAGGGGAACACTGAAGCTTTCTTT.

The chain is built from TRBV5-1 and TRBJ2-1; 11 nucleotides line up with TRBD1. The length of the CDR3 is 15 residues. V lost 4 bases, J lost 3 bases, and 3 bases stayed unmatched. Looked up from germline, CDR1 is SGHRS and CDR2 is YFSETQ. The CDR3 DNA follows: TGCGCCAGCAGCCCGGGACAGGGGGTCTACAATGAGCAGTTCTTC. Residues: CASSPGQGVYNEQFF.

A note on this clone: The identical CDR3 is also encoded by other nucleotide sequences in the sample. The V call is TRBV2, the J call TRBJ2-1; 9 bases match TRBD2. J gave up 3 bases and V 5 bases, and 5 bases lay outside the gene matches. Germline CDR1 is SNHLY and CDR2 is FYNNEI. The length of the CDR3 is 15 residues. This chain's CDR3 is CASSRSGGFYNEQFF. CDR3 nucleotides: TGTGCCAGCAGTCGTAGCGGGGGCTTCTACAATGAGCAGTTCTTC.

The chain carries TRBV19 and TRBJ2-6; D unresolved. Deletions cut 6 bases from V and 2 bases from J, with 5 bases between. From germline, CDR1 is LNHDA and CDR2 SQIVND (reference sequence). The CDR3 loop spans 13 amino acids. The CDR3 loop reads CASSYPGANVLTF. The CDR3 coding sequence is TGTGCCAGTAGCTACCCTGGGGCCAACGTCCTGACTTTC.

The J gene is TRBJ1-2, the V gene TRBV11-2; possibly TRBD1 for D (5 bases). There are 14 residues in the CDR3. Germline V lookup: CDR1 SGHAT, CDR2 FQNNGV. Trimming stripped 0 bases from V and 4 bases from J, with 9 bases between. In DNA, the CDR3 is TGTGCCAGCAGCTTAGACAGGGCTGGCTATGGCTACACCTTC. Its protein product is CASSLDRAGYGYTF.

The rearrangement joins TRBV7-2 to TRBJ1-4; maybe TRBD1 (6 bases). The germline gives CDR1 SGHTA, CDR2 FQGNSA. Trimming pared 5 bases from V and 6 bases from J, leaving 16 bases between. The CDR3 extends over 15 amino acids. CDR3 bases: TGTGCCAGCAGCGCCCCGGACAGAAGCGATGAAAAACTGTTTTTT. It translates to CASSAPDRSDEKLFF.

The chain has TRBV28 and TRBJ1-3; 8 nucleotides line up with TRBD1. CDR1 is MDHEN, CDR2 SYDVKM, per germline. There are 15 residues in the CDR3. The V gene end was trimmed by 6 bases and the J gene end by 3 bases; junction bases not matched to a gene: 7. Here the CDR3 reads CASRNQGALGNTIYF. As DNA, the CDR3 is TGTGCCAGCAGGAACCAGGGGGCGCTTGGAAACACCATATATTTT.